The source of this TCR beta chain is a study of shared clonotypes between healthy human individuals. Study findings and constraints: Non-shared clonotypes had lower generation probabilities than those shared by all four donors.

From germline, CDR1 is SGHNT and CDR2 YYREEE (reference sequence). The CDR3 runs 13 residues. The V and J ends lost 3 bases and 8 bases respectively, with 12 bases between them. Of note for this clone: What it binds is unknown.

TCRdb's table, derived via immunoSEQ multiplex PCR, lists solely in-frame clones and lacks some. Of 2.3 million or so clones in the sample, about 92% were seen once. Sequencing was done on a sample of naive CD4+ T cells from PBMCs. Subset indicated: CD45RA+ positively selected. The gene calls are TRBV5-4 and TRBJ2-1, with D possibly matching TRBD2 (5 bases). The receptor was derived from a man younger than 30 in good health. Some clones in this sample may be carry-over from other donors' samples. The CDR3 here is CASSSGFPDEQFF. CDR3 in DNA: TGTGCCAGCAGCTCGGGGTTCCCGGATGAGCAGTTCTTC.